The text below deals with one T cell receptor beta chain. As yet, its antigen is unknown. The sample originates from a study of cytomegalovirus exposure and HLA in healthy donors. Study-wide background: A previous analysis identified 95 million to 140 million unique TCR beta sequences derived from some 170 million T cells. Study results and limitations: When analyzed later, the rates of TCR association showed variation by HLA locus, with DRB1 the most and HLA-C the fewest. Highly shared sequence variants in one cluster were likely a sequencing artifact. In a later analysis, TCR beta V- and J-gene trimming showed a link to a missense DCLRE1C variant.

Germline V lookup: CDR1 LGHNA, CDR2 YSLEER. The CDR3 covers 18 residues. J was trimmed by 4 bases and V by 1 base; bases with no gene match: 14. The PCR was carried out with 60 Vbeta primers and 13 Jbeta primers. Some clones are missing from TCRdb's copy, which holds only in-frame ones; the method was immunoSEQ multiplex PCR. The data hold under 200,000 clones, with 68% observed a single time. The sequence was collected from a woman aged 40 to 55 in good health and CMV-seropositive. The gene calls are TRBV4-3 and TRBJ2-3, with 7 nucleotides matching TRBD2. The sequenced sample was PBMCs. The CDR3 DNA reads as TGCGCCAGCAGCCAAGGACACGGGGGAGGGCGTTCGCCAGATACGCAGTATTTT. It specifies CASSQGHGGGRSPDTQYF.